This TCR beta chain was profiled in a study of T cells in tuberculosis. Here immunoSEQ multiplex PCR was the method, and the copy in TCRdb shows in-frame clones only, minus some. The sample lists 33,000 or so clones, over 90% seen once, with roughly 7% in the top ten. The CDR3 has 14 residues. With V trimmed by 9 bases and J by 8 bases, 13 bases remained unmatched. CDR1 and CDR2 from the germline V gene are LNHDA and SQIVND (reference sequence). The clonotype comes from a donor aged 10 to 29 with latent tuberculosis or without tuberculosis infection. The chain has TRBV19 and TRBJ2-1; TRBD2 matches at 7 bases. What was sequenced was PBMCs. The CDR3 DNA reads TGTGCCAGCCTCCCGAGCCGGGGGAGGGATGAGCAGTTCTTC. It yields the protein CASLPSRGRDEQFF.